This T cell receptor (beta chain) was captured by sequencing in a study of blood T cells in healthy people across ages. Points from the study as a whole: Lack of knowledge of donor CMV status possibly confounded expanded clonotype changes. Total diversity from one million sequenced T cells was likely underestimated. Unsorted PBMCs blocked a conclusive comparison of naive and antigen-experienced cells. The recorded TCR beta diversity per million T cells decreased in a roughly linear manner with age.

A sample-barcoded 5' primer and a J-beta primer mix were used in a second PCR of roughly 6 to 11 cycles. TCRdb reprocessed the 5' RACE reads via MiXCR and lists one record per CDR3 protein. The sample gives 1.2 million to 1.5 million distinct CDR3 sequences, around 59% of which show up once; under 8.5% is in the top ten. About this clonotype itself: What it binds is not known.

This TCR was recovered from a man between 18 and 29 years old in good health. The sample was blood.

CDR3 nucleotides: TGTGCCAGCAGCTTGGTCACAAAAGGGACAGGCTATGGCTACACCTTC. As protein: CASSLVTKGTGYGYTF. The chain employs TRBV5-6 and TRBJ1-2, with TRBD1 matching over 8 bases. Germline CDR1 is SGHDT and CDR2 is YYEEEE. Unmatched junction bases numbered 8, after V lost 0 bases and J lost 4 bases. The CDR3 consists of 16 residues.